Following are 5 T cell receptor beta chains from one sample sequenced in a study of blood T cell repertoires in COVID-19. The method was immunoSEQ multiplex PCR; TCRdb's version includes in-frame clones alone and lacks a portion of them. The table records more than 45,000 clones, 65% to 85% of them present only once. Sequenced input: peripheral blood. The receptors here all came from a man at least 80 years old in a cohort sampled during active COVID-19.

DNA of the CDR3: TGTGCCAGCAGCTCCCAGGACAGGGCTGGAAACACCATATATTTT. This codes for CASSSQDRAGNTIYF. The chain joins TRBV7-6 to TRBJ1-3, with TRBD1 identical over 8 bases. The V segment lost 4 bases and the J segment 2 bases; nucleotides outside the gene matches: 4. From germline, CDR1 is SGHVS and CDR2 FNYEAQ. The CDR3 loop spans 15 amino acids. Drawing the rest from reference TRBV7-6 and TRBJ1-3, the complete variable domain is GAGVSQSPRYKVTKRGQDVALRCDPISGHVSLYWYRQALGQGPEFLTYFNYEAQQDKSGLPNDRFSAERPEGSISTLTIQRTEQRDSAMYRCASSSQDRAGNTIYFGEGSWLTVV.

The table lists this clone with a count of one. The rearrangement joins TRBV19 to TRBJ2-7, with TRBD2 identical over 11 bases. Trimming removed 3 bases from V and 6 bases from J; junction bases left unmatched: 7. The CDR3 is 15 amino acids. CDR1 is LNHDA and CDR2 is SQIVND in the germline V gene (reference sequence). The CDR3 sequence: CASSMLAGGPREQYF. The CDR3 bases are TGTGCCAGTAGTATGTTAGCGGGAGGGCCGCGCGAGCAGTACTTC.

There are a few counts of this clone. The chain links TRBV29-1 to TRBJ2-3; 9 bases are shared with TRBD1. V lost 3 bases, J lost 4 bases, and 5 bases stayed unmatched. CDR3 length equals 14 residues. Germline V gene sequence: CDR1 SQVTM, CDR2 ANQGSEA. CDR3 in DNA: TGCAGCGTTGAGGGACAGGGAGGGCCAGATACGCAGTATTTT. Encoded protein: CSVEGQGGPDTQYF.

The gene calls are TRBV5-1 and TRBJ2-4, with 7 bases aligning to TRBD2. J was trimmed by 5 bases and V by 0 bases; bases with no gene match: 5. Germline CDR1 is SGHRS and CDR2 is YFSETQ. This CDR3 spans 15 amino acids. CDR3 sequence (DNA): TGCGCCAGCAGCTTGGATCTTCGGGGGGAAAACATTCAGTACTTC. It specifies CASSLDLRGENIQYF.

The rearrangement joins TRBV6-6 to TRBJ1-6; TRBD1 is a possible D gene (5 bases). Germline V gene data show CDR1 as MNHNY and CDR2 as SVGAGI (reference sequence). The V end was cut by 0 bases, the J end by 9 bases, with 12 bases between. CDR3 size: 15 residues. CDR3 in DNA: TGTGCCAGCAGTTACTCGACGGGGGGAGGTTCACCCCTCCACTTT. This codes for CASSYSTGGGSPLHF.